This T cell receptor (beta chain) was captured by sequencing in a study of cytomegalovirus exposure and HLA in healthy donors. About the research overall: Approximately 80 million unique TCRs, all from HLA-typed donors, were included in an early release of the data.

Findings and caveats of the study: Clonal expansion was found to be greater in HLA-associated TCR beta chains than in equally common others in a later analysis.

Samples came from healthy bone marrow donors. The PCR was carried out with 60 Vbeta primers and 13 Jbeta primers. Authors' analysis steps: In a later analysis, 80 million to 100 million unique TCR beta chains included roughly 11 million shared by two or more donors. The assay was immunoSEQ multiplex PCR, and TCRdb's table has in-frame clones only and misses some. That table supplies the V and J calls and clone size; D and trimming were determined from the DNA. The sample has about 98,000 clones; around 80% are singletons. As for this clone: What it binds is not known.

This receptor was identified in a man aged 40-55 years in good health and CMV-seronegative. The material sequenced was PBMCs.

The CDR3 DNA sequence: TGCGCCAGCAGCCAGGACGGGACAGGTCTCTACGAGCAGTACTTC. Protein product: CASSQDGTGLYEQYF. The J gene is TRBJ2-7, the V gene TRBV5-1; 8 bases agree with TRBD1. This CDR3 spans 15 amino acids. V lost 4 bases and J lost 3; bases outside the gene matches: 9. The germline gives CDR1 SGHRS, CDR2 YFSETQ. The entire variable domain, with the rest obtained from reference TRBV5-1 and TRBJ2-7, is as follows: KAGVTQTPRYLIKTRGQQVTLSCSPISGHRSVSWYQQTPGQGLQFLFEYFSETQRNKGNFPGRFSGRQFSNSRSEMNVSTLELGDSALYLCASSQDGTGLYEQYFGPGTRLTVT.